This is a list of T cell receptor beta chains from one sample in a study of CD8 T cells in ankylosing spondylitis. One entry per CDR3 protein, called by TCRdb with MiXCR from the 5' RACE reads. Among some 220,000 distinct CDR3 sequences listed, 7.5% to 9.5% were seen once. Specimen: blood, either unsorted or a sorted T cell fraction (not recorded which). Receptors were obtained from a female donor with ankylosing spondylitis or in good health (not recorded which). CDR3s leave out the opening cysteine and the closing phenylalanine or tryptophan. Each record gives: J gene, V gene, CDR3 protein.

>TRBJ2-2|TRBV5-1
ASRYEQFGELF
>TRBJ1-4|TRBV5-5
ASSPLGATATNEKLF
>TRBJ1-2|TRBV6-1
ASRRTGDYGYT
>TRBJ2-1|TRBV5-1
ASSLYPGDEQF
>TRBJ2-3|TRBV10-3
AISEGLPLTDTQY
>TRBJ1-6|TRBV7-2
ASSLETGGNSPLH
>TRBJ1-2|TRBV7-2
ASSLGLAGYGYT
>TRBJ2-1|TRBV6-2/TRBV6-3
ASKGPRATYNEQF
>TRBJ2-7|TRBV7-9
ASPGGASGRWAEQY
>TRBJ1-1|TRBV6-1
ASVHSMNTEAF
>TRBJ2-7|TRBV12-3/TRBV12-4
ASSPGLPRSEQY
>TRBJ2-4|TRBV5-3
ARSLLLASGRIAKNIQY
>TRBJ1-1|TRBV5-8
ASSSSDRGTEAF
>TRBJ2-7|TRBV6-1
ASSRSGSGPYEQY
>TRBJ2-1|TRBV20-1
SARGKLAGGVWAYNEQF
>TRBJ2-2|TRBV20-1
SARDLREGPGELF
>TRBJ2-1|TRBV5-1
ASGGGVSEQF
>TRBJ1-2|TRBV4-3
ASRSLTGSGYT
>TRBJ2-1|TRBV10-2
ASSRTSEQF
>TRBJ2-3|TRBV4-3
ASSQSNQGYTQY
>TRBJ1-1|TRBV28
ASSLGRGMGTEAF
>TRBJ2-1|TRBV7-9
ASSVLAGVVNEQF
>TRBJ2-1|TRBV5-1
ASLSDRGAEQF
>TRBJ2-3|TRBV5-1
ASSLSDTSTDTQY
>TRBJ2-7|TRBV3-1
ASSPAASRGEQY
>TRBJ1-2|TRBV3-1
ASSQEGPSYT
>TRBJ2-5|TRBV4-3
ASSQDWAQETQY
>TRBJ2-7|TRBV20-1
SASRYRDDEQY
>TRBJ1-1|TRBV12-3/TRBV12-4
ASSFRRFNTEAF
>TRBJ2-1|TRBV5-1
ASLGLAGAGEQF
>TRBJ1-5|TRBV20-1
SARDRGQPQH
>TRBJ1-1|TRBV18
ASSPLTGIEAF
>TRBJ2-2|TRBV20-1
SAREGNTGELF
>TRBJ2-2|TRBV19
ASCSWTSPIQYTGELF
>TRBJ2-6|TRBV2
ASLSGANVLT
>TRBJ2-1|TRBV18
ASHLSRNNEQF
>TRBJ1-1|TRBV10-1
ASSDGGEMNTEAF
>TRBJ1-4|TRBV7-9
ASSPGAGNEKLF
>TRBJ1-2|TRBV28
ASRTVSARPHYGYT
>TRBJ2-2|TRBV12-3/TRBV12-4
ASLGAFTGNTGELF
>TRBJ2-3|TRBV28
ASSQPGLASTDTQY
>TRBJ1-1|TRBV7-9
ASSFQGSNTEAF
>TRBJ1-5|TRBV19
ASSIRSVRNYQPQH
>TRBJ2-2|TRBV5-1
ASSLLETGELF
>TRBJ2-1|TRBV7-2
ASSLRTRNEQF
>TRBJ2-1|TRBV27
ASSAGVNEQF
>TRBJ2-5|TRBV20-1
SARPIAGGRETQY
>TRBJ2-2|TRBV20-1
SALTDTGELF
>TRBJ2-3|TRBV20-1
SAMRRELGPDTQY